The rows below give T cell receptor beta chains drawn from one sample of a study of blood T cells in healthy people across ages. A single record per CDR3 protein comes from TCRdb applying MiXCR to the 5' RACE reads. Of roughly 1.6 million distinct CDR3 sequences listed, around 35% were seen once; the top ten hold approximately 11%. Sequenced sample: blood. These receptors all stem from a woman aged 25 to 39 in good health. CDR3s include the opening cysteine and the closing phenylalanine or tryptophan. Each record gives: D gene, J gene, clone size, V gene, CDR3 protein, CDR3 DNA. The D gene is left open where the match is weak. Some rows have no size entry. The others give once, few or many, or a class for an expanded clone.

>TRBD1|TRBJ2-7|-|TRBV7-9
CASSSGTARYEQYF
TGTGCCAGCAGCTCGGGGACAGCCAGATACGAGCAGTACTTC
>-|TRBJ1-4|few|TRBV4-1
CASSRGEAGVNEKLFF
TGCGCCAGCAGCCGAGGGGAGGCAGGAGTCAATGAAAAACTGTTTTTT
>TRBD2|TRBJ2-7|many|TRBV4-2
CASSQTLAPSGSGRGLYEQYF
TGTGCCAGCAGCCAAACCCTCGCCCCTTCGGGGAGCGGGAGGGGTTTATACGAGCAGTACTTC
>TRBD1|TRBJ2-5|-|TRBV6-6
CASRQKQGAQYF
TGTGCCAGCAGACAGAAACAGGGGGCCCAGTACTTC
>-|TRBJ2-3|-|TRBV4-1
CASSPGNPTDTQYF
TGCGCCAGCAGCCCGGGTAACCCCACAGATACGCAGTATTTT
>-|TRBJ2-6|-|TRBV9
CASSVGVGERGANVPTF
TGTGCCAGCAGCGTGGGAGTGGGAGAAAGAGGGGCCAACGTCCCGACTTTC
>-|TRBJ2-3|once|TRBV12-3/TRBV12-4
CASSFNLHRDGDTQYF
TGTGCCAGCAGTTTCAATCTCCATAGGGATGGAGATACGCAGTATTTT
>-|TRBJ2-2|-|TRBV27
CASSLSGGEGTGELFF
TGTGCCAGCAGTTTGTCGGGCGGCGAGGGCACCGGGGAGCTGTTTTTT
>-|TRBJ2-3|many|TRBV18
CASSRGPTDTQYF
TGTGCCAGCTCTCGTGGACCCACAGATACGCAGTATTTT
>-|TRBJ2-7|-|TRBV5-1
CASSFSPGGEQYF
TGCGCCAGCAGCTTTTCCCCTGGGGGCGAGCAGTACTTC
>-|TRBJ1-5|few|TRBV7-2
CTSSLGGVGNQPQHF
TGTACCAGCAGCTTAGGGGGGGTAGGCAATCAGCCCCAGCATTTT
>-|TRBJ2-1|once|TRBV28
CASSSPGEGPVGNEQFF
TGTGCCAGCAGTTCTCCTGGCGAAGGGCCGGTGGGCAATGAGCAGTTCTTC
>-|TRBJ2-1|-|TRBV5-1
CASSFHGDSYNEQFF
TGCGCCAGCAGCTTTCACGGGGACTCCTACAATGAGCAGTTCTTC
>-|TRBJ2-7|few|TRBV28
CASSSSRGTGPTYEQYF
TGTGCCAGCAGTTCTTCACGGGGAACGGGGCCCACCTACGAGCAGTACTTC
>-|TRBJ1-2|few|TRBV5-1
CASSLGDVVGRDGYTF
TGCGCCAGCAGCTTGGGGGATGTTGTCGGCAGGGACGGCTACACCTTC
>TRBD1|TRBJ1-4|-|TRBV11-2
CASNLEVGTAPEKLFF
TGTGCCAGCAACTTAGAAGTTGGGACAGCCCCTGAAAAACTGTTTTTT
>TRBD1|TRBJ2-5|few|TRBV3-1
CASGKTGEETQYF
TGTGCCAGCGGTAAGACAGGGGAAGAGACCCAGTACTTC
>-|TRBJ2-3|many|TRBV4-1
CASSQERTQYF
TGCGCCAGCAGCCAAGAGAGAACGCAGTATTTT
>-|TRBJ1-6|few|TRBV6-1
CASSERAVSYNSPLHF
TGTGCCAGCAGTGAAAGGGCAGTCTCCTATAATTCACCCCTCCACTTT
>TRBD2|TRBJ2-7|few|TRBV7-9
CASSKDPGLLDEQYF
TGTGCCAGCAGCAAGGACCCGGGACTACTCGACGAGCAGTACTTC
>-|TRBJ2-7|few|TRBV6-4
CASSVLLGGQCSYEQYF
TGTGCCAGCAGTGTCCTACTCGGGGGACAGTGCTCCTACGAGCAGTACTTC
>-|TRBJ2-3|many|TRBV12-3/TRBV12-4
CASSFGGDTQYF
TGTGCCAGCAGTTTCGGGGGAGATACGCAGTATTTT
>-|TRBJ1-4|few|TRBV3-1
CASRHSGTDEKLFF
TGTGCCAGCAGACACTCCGGGACGGATGAAAAACTGTTTTTT
>-|TRBJ2-1|-|TRBV7-2
CASSSSSIGNEQFF
TGTGCCAGCAGCTCGTCTAGTATAGGGAATGAGCAGTTCTTC
>-|TRBJ2-7|-|TRBV24-1
CATSDSGTYTYEQYF
TGTGCCACCAGTGATTCCGGGACCTATACCTACGAGCAGTACTTC
>-|TRBJ1-2|-|TRBV5-1
CASSFDSFYGYTF
TGCGCCAGCAGCTTTGACAGTTTCTATGGCTACACCTTC
>-|TRBJ2-7|-|TRBV13
CASSLSPVSYEQYF
TGTGCCAGCAGCTTATCGCCCGTCAGCTACGAGCAGTACTTC
>TRBD1|TRBJ2-2|-|TRBV20-1
CSARDRRDRGQVGELFF
TGCAGTGCTAGAGATCGCCGGGACAGGGGGCAAGTCGGGGAGCTGTTTTTT
>-|TRBJ2-1|-|TRBV2
CASNPSNSYNEQFF
TGTGCCAGCAATCCGTCCAACTCCTACAATGAGCAGTTCTTC
>TRBD1|TRBJ2-1|few|TRBV29-1
CSVALSTGETEQFF
TGCAGCGTTGCTCTTAGCACAGGGGAGACTGAGCAGTTCTTC
>TRBD1|TRBJ2-5|-|TRBV30
CAWSVQRTGGTTQYF
TGTGCCTGGAGTGTCCAACGGACAGGGGGTACGACCCAGTACTTC
>TRBD2|TRBJ2-1|few|TRBV4-1
CASSQDWGGNEQFF
TGCGCCAGCAGCCAAGACTGGGGGGGAAATGAGCAGTTCTTC
>-|TRBJ2-3|few|TRBV20-1
CSAILGFSTDTQYF
TGCAGTGCTATTCTTGGTTTTAGCACAGATACGCAGTATTTT
>TRBD2|TRBJ2-3|-|TRBV20-1
CSATRTSGGATQYF
TGCAGTGCTACCAGGACTAGCGGGGGGGCAACGCAGTATTTT
>TRBD2|TRBJ2-5|few|TRBV11-2
CASSLKAGGAQYF
TGTGCCAGCAGCCTTAAAGCCGGGGGGGCCCAGTACTTC
>-|TRBJ1-4|-|TRBV13
CASSHRQNEKLFF
TGTGCCAGCAGCCACCGACAGAATGAAAAACTGTTTTTT
>-|TRBJ2-7|-|TRBV11-2
CASSRPLRGGYEQYF
TGTGCCAGCAGCCGACCCTTGCGGGGCGGTTACGAGCAGTACTTC